The present TCR beta chain was sequenced within a study of identical twins. Study-level findings and limits: These conclusions were based on statistical analysis (cross-sectional, not following the same donors). In monozygotic twins, models underestimated the sharing of out-of-frame TCR alpha.

One entry per CDR3 protein results from TCRdb running MiXCR on the 5' RACE reads. Here the sample spans roughly 250,000 distinct CDR3 sequences, 11% to 15% being singletons. In regard to this clonotype: Its target is not known.

The V gene lost 5 bases and the J gene lost 5 bases, with 19 bases spanning the gap. Germline CDR1 reads LGHNA; CDR2 reads YSLEER. This CDR3 has 16 residues. Sequencing used memory (CD45RO+) T cells sorted from blood. V and J are TRBV4-3 and TRBJ2-1; no clear D. The clonotype originates from a woman aged 18-29 years in good health. CDR3 bases: TGCGCCAGCAGCACCGAGGTCCAGCGTTCTCACAATGAGCAGTTCTTC. This codes for CASSTEVQRSHNEQFF.